Below, 23 T cell receptor beta chains from the same sample are listed, as sequenced in a study of blood T cell repertoires in COVID-19. The repertoire was sequenced with immunoSEQ multiplex PCR; TCRdb's copy has only in-frame clones and lacks some. This sample yields about 87,000 clones, of which around 85% are seen a single time; approximately 3% belongs to the top ten. Sequences were obtained from peripheral blood. The receptors stem from a woman of 80 years or more with COVID-19, enrolled during active disease.

This chain connects TRBV20-1 to TRBJ1-6, with TRBD1 matching over 8 bases. Germline V gene data show CDR1 as DFQATT and CDR2 as SNEGSKA (reference sequence). Losses at the gene ends were 8 bases for V and 13 bases for J; bases not matched to a gene: 7. The CDR3 runs 11 residues. Written as DNA, the CDR3 is TGCAGTACCTCTCGACAGGGGCCCCTCCACTTT. Translation: CSTSRQGPLHF.

The chain employs TRBV28 and TRBJ1-1; 8 bases align to TRBD1. CDR3 size: 15 residues. The trim removed 8 bases at V and 1 base at J, leaving 9 bases unmatched. Germline loops: CDR1 MDHEN, CDR2 SYDVKM. The CDR3, as DNA: TGTGCCAGCCTGATTACCGGGACAGGGAACACTGAAGCTTTCTTT. Translated, it gives CASLITGTGNTEAFF.

The gene calls are TRBV27 and TRBJ2-5; tentative D call: TRBD2 (6 bases). CDR1 is MNHEY and CDR2 is SMNVEV in the germline V gene (reference sequence). The V end lost 5 bases, the J end lost 5 bases, and 12 bases lay between the germline ends. This CDR3 contains 13 residues. CDR3 loop: CASSIPGVETQYF. The CDR3 DNA follows: TGTGCCAGCAGTATCCCGGGGGTCGAGACCCAGTACTTC.

The V gene is TRBV3-1 (or the pseudogene TRBV3-2), the J gene TRBJ2-1, with 8 bases identical to TRBD1. The CDR3 has 16 amino acids. The germline V gene encodes CDR1 LGHDT and CDR2 YNNKEL (reference sequence). V shed 0 bases, J shed 9 bases, and the junction held 10 bases outside the gene matches. CDR3 sequence reads: CASSQDPRTGKGEQFF. The CDR3 nucleotides are TGTGCCAGCAGCCAAGATCCGAGGACAGGGAAGGGTGAGCAGTTCTTC.

The CDR3: CSASAGQGLSPLHF. For the CDR3, the DNA is TGCAGTGCTAGTGCGGGACAGGGTCTTTCACCCCTCCACTTT. This chain links TRBV20-1 with TRBJ1-6; 9 nucleotides match TRBD1. Unmatched junction bases numbered 6, after V lost 3 bases and J lost 9 bases. This CDR3 has 14 amino acids. CDR1 and CDR2 from the germline V gene are DFQATT and SNEGSKA (reference sequence).

This clone has only one observation. The V and J genes are TRBV10-3 and TRBJ1-1, with 9 positions matching TRBD1. Germline trimming cut 5 bases from V and 5 bases from J; bases unmatched to any gene: 6. Per germline, CDR1 ENHRY and CDR2 SYGVKD. This CDR3 region has 14 residues. The CDR3 is CAISPTGGRTEAFF. CDR3 in DNA: TGTGCCATCAGTCCCACAGGGGGCCGTACTGAAGCTTTCTTT.

This chain links TRBV7-9 with TRBJ2-5; the match to TRBD2 covers 8 bases. J gave up 1 base and V 5 bases, and 9 bases lay outside the gene matches. The germline gives CDR1 SEHNR, CDR2 FQNEAQ (reference sequence). The CDR3 covers 16 residues. The CDR3, as DNA: TGTGCCAGCAGCCCCTTAACTAGCGGTAGCCAAGAGACCCAGTACTTC. It codes for CASSPLTSGSQETQYF.

The chain links TRBV19 to TRBJ1-2; D is unresolved. This CDR3 comprises 12 residues. The V end was cut by 8 bases, the J end by 5 bases, with 12 bases between. Germline CDR1 LNHDA, CDR2 SQIVND (reference sequence). The DNA for the CDR3 is TGTGCCAGTCGTACAGCAGGTTATGGCTACACCTTC. It codes for CASRTAGYGYTF.

Only one count was recorded for this clone. The chain links TRBV28 to TRBJ2-7; D gene unclear. The CDR3 runs 13 residues. Germline V gene lookup returns CDR1 MDHEN and CDR2 SYDVKM. V was cut by 3 bases and J by 0 bases, with 6 bases left in between. The CDR3 DNA reads TGTGCCAGCAGTTTTGTCCTCTCCTACGAGCAGTACTTC. It specifies CASSFVLSYEQYF.

This chain links TRBV6-1 with TRBJ2-1; 12 bases line up with TRBD2. CDR1 is MNHNS, CDR2 SASEGT, per germline. CDR3 length: 15 residues. Trimming cost V 3 bases and J 4 bases; bases outside gene matches: 1. CDR3 nucleotide sequence: TGTGCCAGCAGTGAGCTAGCGGGAGGGTACAATGAGCAGTTCTTC. This codes for CASSELAGGYNEQFF.

This chain links TRBV11-2 with TRBJ1-1, with 7 bases aligning to TRBD1. The J segment lost 7 bases and the V segment lost 0 bases, leaving 14 bases of the junction unmatched. The CDR3 has 17 residues. Looked up from germline, CDR1 is SGHAT and CDR2 is FQNNGV. CDR3 region: CASSLDGFGEDRLEAFF. In DNA form, the CDR3 reads TGTGCCAGCAGCTTAGACGGCTTCGGTGAGGACAGGCTTGAAGCTTTCTTT.

This chain joins TRBV12-3 or TRBV12-4 and TRBJ1-5, with a weak D call TRBD1 (6 bases). CDR3 length: 13 residues. Trimming removed 6 bases at V and 6 bases at J, with 12 bases between. The CDR3 DNA is TGTGCCAGCAGCCTCCAGGGGACTCAGCCCCAGCATTTT. It translates to CASSLQGTQPQHF.

The chain carries TRBV29-1 and TRBJ2-1; perhaps TRBD2 as D (6 bases). From germline, CDR1 is SQVTM and CDR2 ANQGSEA. CDR3 length: 12 residues. Trimming removed 3 bases at V and 9 bases at J, with 12 bases between. DNA of the CDR3: TGCAGCGTTGAGCGACTAGAGGGTGAGCAGTTCTTC. It translates to CSVERLEGEQFF.

This CDR3 reads CASSPEQGFEQFF. The DNA of the CDR3 is TGTGCCAGCAGCCCCGAACAGGGGTTTGAGCAGTTCTTC. The genes are TRBV11-3 and TRBJ2-1; TRBD1 matches 7 bases. Unmatched junction bases numbered 7, after V lost 5 bases and J lost 9 bases. CDR1 SGHNT and CDR2 YENEEA come from the germline V gene. The CDR3 is 13 residues long.

The chain joins TRBV7-2 to TRBJ1-2; TRBD1 is a possible D gene (5 bases). The ends were cut back, 2 bases at V and 8 bases at J, with 12 bases in the middle. Germline-derived CDR1 and CDR2 are SGHTA and FQGNSA. The CDR3 runs to 13 residues. The CDR3 loop reads CASSLWGETGYTF. The CDR3 region has the DNA TGTGCCAGCAGCTTATGGGGGGAGACCGGCTACACCTTC.

The chain has TRBV20-1 and TRBJ1-6, with 8 bases aligning to TRBD1. The CDR3 is made up of 11 amino acids. Germline loops: CDR1 DFQATT, CDR2 SNEGSKA (reference sequence). Trimming at V came to 4 bases and at J to 17 bases, leaving 7 bases not matched to a gene. Here the CDR3 reads CSAKWTGLIHF. Here the CDR3 DNA reads TGCAGTGCTAAGTGGACAGGGCTAATCCACTTT.

Notes on this clone: Compared with germline, one end of the junction differs, possibly owing to a read error. The chain is built from TRBV5-1 and TRBJ2-7; D is perhaps TRBD2 (5 bases). Germline CDR1 and CDR2: SGHRS and YFSETQ. This CDR3 has 13 residues. CDR3 residues: CASRLTDSDEQYF. The CDR3 DNA sequence: TGCGCCAGCAGGCTTACGGACTCCGACGAGCAGTACTTC.

This clone is a singleton in its sample. The chain carries TRBV6-1 and TRBJ1-6, with D possibly TRBD1 on 5 matching bases. The CDR3 has 17 residues. CDR1 and CDR2 from the germline V gene are MNHNS and SASEGT. V lost 1 base, J lost 1 base, and 11 bases lay in between. The CDR3 DNA reads as TGTGCCAGCAGTGAAGAGGTCGGGGGATCCTATAATTCACCCCTCCACTTT. It specifies CASSEEVGGSYNSPLHF.

CDR3 sequence (DNA): TGTGCCAGCAGTAGGGACAGGGCCCAAGAGACCCAGTACTTC. It specifies CASSRDRAQETQYF. This chain joins TRBV7-3 and TRBJ2-5, with 9 bases that match TRBD1. There are 14 residues in the CDR3. Germline V CDR1 and CDR2: SGHTA, FQGTGA. V gave up 6 bases and J gave up 1 base; unmatched junction bases: 3.

The V and J genes are TRBV10-2 and TRBJ2-1; tentative D call: TRBD2 (6 bases). The CDR3 spans 16 residues. Per germline, CDR1 WSHSY and CDR2 SAAADI. The V end was cut by 6 bases, the J end by 0 bases, with 15 bases between. The CDR3 nucleotides read TGCGCCAGCAGCGGCACCCTAGCGAGCTCCTACAATGAGCAGTTCTTC. Amino acids: CASSGTLASSYNEQFF.

The rearrangement uses TRBV28 and TRBJ2-5; 13 bases are a match to TRBD2. The germline gives CDR1 MDHEN, CDR2 SYDVKM. There are 19 residues in the CDR3. Trimming at V came to 6 bases and at J to 5 bases, leaving 18 bases not matched to a gene. The CDR3 DNA reads as TGTGCCAGCAGCCCCGTTCCCGTACTAGCGGGAGGGATACTTGAGACCCAGTACTTC. This translates into CASSPVPVLAGGILETQYF.

This sequence joins TRBV28 and TRBJ2-1; 10 nucleotides line up with TRBD2. CDR3 size: 15 residues. The ends lost 4 bases at V and 6 bases at J; junction bases unmatched: 6. CDR1 and CDR2 (germline): MDHEN, SYDVKM. CDR3 sequence: CASSSSGRGSNEQFF. CDR3 nucleotide sequence: TGTGCCAGCAGTTCCAGCGGGAGGGGTTCCAATGAGCAGTTCTTC.

In this sample, this clone turned up once. J is TRBJ2-5 and V is TRBV2; maybe TRBD1 (7 bases). The germline V gene has CDR1 SNHLY and CDR2 FYNNEI. The CDR3 covers 15 residues. V was cut by 3 bases and J by 0 bases, with 11 bases left in between. This CDR3 reads CASSEQGGDQETQYF. For the CDR3, the DNA is TGTGCCAGCAGTGAGCAGGGGGGCGACCAAGAGACCCAGTACTTC.